These 28 T cell receptor beta chains share one sample of origin, sequenced in a study of blood T cells in healthy people across ages. With a J-beta primer mix and a sample-barcoded 5' primer, a second PCR ran about 7 to 12 cycles. In TCRdb, the 5' RACE reads were re-called with MiXCR into one record per CDR3 protein. The table has hundreds of thousands of distinct CDR3 sequences, roughly 49% seen once. Sample: blood. The receptors originated from a woman in her sixties or seventies in good health.

This clonotype occurred a few times. V is TRBV20-1 and J is TRBJ2-5; TRBD1 aligns across 7 bases. V lost 1 base and J lost 0; bases outside the gene matches: 5. Germline loops: CDR1 DFQATT, CDR2 SNEGSKA (reference sequence). The CDR3 runs 15 residues. Written as DNA, the CDR3 is TGCAGTGCTAGAGCGAGACAGGGAAACCAAGAGACCCAGTACTTC. Translating gives CSARARQGNQETQYF.

In its sample, this clonotype was seen a few times. One junction end does not reproduce the germline sequence, and a read error may be involved. CDR3 DNA sequence: TGCAGTGCTAGAGACCCGACTAGCGGGAGCTACAATGGGCAGTTCTTC. It encodes CSARDPTSGSYNGQFF. The V and J genes are TRBV20-1 and TRBJ2-1; 12 bases map to TRBD2. Germline-derived CDR1 and CDR2 are DFQATT and SNEGSKA (reference sequence). The CDR3 spans 16 residues.

This clonotype has more than one count but fewer than ten. The gene calls are TRBV4-1 and TRBJ2-7; TRBD1 might be the D (6 bases). V was clipped by 2 bases and J by 3 bases, with 17 bases between them. Germline lookup yields CDR1 MGHRA and CDR2 YSYEKL. The CDR3 spans 16 residues. DNA of the CDR3: TGCGCCAGCAGCCAACTAGGGGGTCTGACCAACTACGAGCAGTACTTC. Amino acid sequence: CASSQLGGLTNYEQYF.

This clonotype was seen only a few times. The genes are TRBV6-5 and TRBJ2-7; weak D call: TRBD2 (6 bases). Trimming stripped 5 bases from V and 6 bases from J, with 17 bases between. The germline V gene encodes CDR1 MNHEY and CDR2 SVGAGI. This CDR3 has 14 amino acids. The CDR3 DNA reads TGTGCCAGCAGTCCTTCAGCAGCTAGCGTCGAGCAGTACTTC. Its protein product is CASSPSAASVEQYF.

In this sample, this clonotype turned up a few times. The V and J genes are TRBV6-2 or TRBV6-3 and TRBJ1-1; D is unresolved. Germline CDR1 reads MNHEY; CDR2 reads SVGEGT. V was clipped by 5 bases and J by 4 bases, with 5 bases between them. This CDR3 region has 11 residues. The CDR3 loop reads CASSGPTEAFF. CDR3 nucleotides: TGTGCCAGCAGTGGACCCACTGAAGCTTTCTTT.

The chain is built from TRBV5-1 and TRBJ2-1, with TRBD1 as a possible D gene (6 bases). The germline V gene encodes CDR1 SGHRS and CDR2 YFSETQ. Trimming took off 0 bases at V and 15 bases at J, with 13 bases between the two ends. The CDR3 contains 12 residues. CDR3 in amino acids: CASSLDREPSFF. Here the CDR3 DNA reads TGCGCCAGCAGCTTGGACAGGGAGCCTTCGTTCTTC.

The rearrangement links TRBV28 to TRBJ1-2; tentatively, D is TRBD1 (5 bases). V dropped 5 bases and J dropped 7 bases, with 17 bases sitting between them. The CDR3 totals 14 residues. Germline V gives CDR1 MDHEN, CDR2 SYDVKM. DNA of the CDR3: TGTGCCAGCAGTCCCGGAGGGGCTATATCTGGCTACACCTTC. As protein: CASSPGGAISGYTF.

This clonotype appeared once. The CDR3 nucleotides read TGTGCCTGGAGTGCCGGCTATTCCGGTGAAGCTTTCTTT. Translating it yields CAWSAGYSGEAFF. J is TRBJ1-1 and V is TRBV30; D gene uncertain. Germline V gene sequence: CDR1 GTSNPN, CDR2 SVGIG (reference sequence). This CDR3 has 13 residues. V lost 1 base to trimming and J lost 7 bases, with 13 bases between them. Variable domain in full (rest from reference TRBV30 and TRBJ1-1): SQTIHQWPATLVQPVGSPLSLECTVEGTSNPNLYWYRQAAGRGLQLLFYSVGIGQISSEVPQNLSASRPQDRQFILSSKKLLLSDSGFYLCAWSAGYSGEAFFGQGTRLTVV.

This clonotype was counted many times. The chain joins TRBV7-3 to TRBJ2-1; D is uncertain. Germline-derived CDR1 and CDR2 are SGHTA and FQGTGA. The CDR3 loop spans 13 amino acids. Trimming shortened V by 2 bases and J by 5 bases, and 7 bases separated the two germline ends. The CDR3 nucleotides are TGTGCCAGCAGCTTAGACCGAGACAATGAGCAGTTCTTC. The encoded protein is CASSLDRDNEQFF.

The V and J genes are TRBV6-2 or TRBV6-3 and TRBJ2-1; 9 nucleotides match TRBD1. Germline CDR1 MNHEY, CDR2 SVGEGT. V was clipped by 0 bases and J by 2 bases; unmatched bases: 5. This CDR3 is 17 amino acids long. CDR3 sequence (DNA): TGTGCCAGCAGTTACTCGATTGGGGACAGGGCCTACAATGAGCAGTTCTTC. Translated, it gives CASSYSIGDRAYNEQFF.

The chain joins TRBV7-9 to TRBJ2-4, with TRBD1 as a possible D gene (5 bases). The better agreement between TRBJ2-7 and the DNA end casts doubt on the J call. The germline CDR1 and CDR2 sequences are SEHNR and FQNEAQ (reference sequence). CDR3 length: 13 residues. CDR3 residues: CASSLEGLYEQYF. The DNA of the CDR3 is TGTGCCAGCAGCTTAGAGGGGCTCTACGAGCAGTACTTC.

This chain links TRBV10-3 with TRBJ2-4; 13 nucleotides match TRBD2. TRBJ2-7 explains the end of the DNA better; the J call may be wrong. The CDR3 has 15 amino acids. Germline lookup yields CDR1 ENHRY and CDR2 SYGVKD. The CDR3 DNA reads as TGTGCCATCGGGGGAGGACTAGCGGGAGTCAACGAGCAGTACTTC. Protein: CAIGGGLAGVNEQYF.

This rearrangement joins TRBV11-2 to TRBJ2-4; 11 bases are a match to TRBD1. The CDR3 totals 13 residues. CDR1 and CDR2 from the germline V gene are SGHAT and FQNNGV. Trimming took 6 bases from V and 7 from J; bases not matched to a gene: 2. This chain's CDR3 is CASRGQGGNIQYF. The CDR3 bases are TGTGCCAGCAGGGGACAGGGGGGCAACATTCAGTACTTC.

The chain carries TRBV27 and TRBJ2-6; TRBD1 is a possible D gene (5 bases). CDR1 and CDR2 (germline): MNHEY, SMNVEV (reference sequence). The CDR3 is 14 residues long. V lost 10 bases, J lost 0 bases, and 10 bases lay in between. The CDR3 loop reads CANNRGSGANVLTF. In nucleotides, the CDR3 is TGTGCCAACAATAGGGGCTCTGGGGCCAACGTCCTGACTTTC.

J is TRBJ2-3 and V is TRBV18, with D possibly matching TRBD2 (5 bases). Germline V gene lookup returns CDR1 KGHSH and CDR2 LQKENI. The V end was cut by 3 bases, the J end by 1 base, with 17 bases between. The length of the CDR3 is 17 residues. Here the CDR3 DNA reads TGTGCCAGCTCACCCTCGCCACAGCTCGGGGGCACAGATACGCAGTATTTT. It yields the protein CASSPSPQLGGTDTQYF.

CDR3 nucleotide sequence: TGTGCCAGCAGCTTAGCGGTGGAGCTAGCGGAAAGCACAGATACGCAGTATTTT. Translation: CASSLAVELAESTDTQYF. V usage is TRBV7-8 and J usage is TRBJ2-3; 7 bases fit TRBD2. Per germline, CDR1 SGHVS and CDR2 FQNEAQ. The CDR3 runs to 18 residues. V gave up 0 bases and J gave up 0 bases; unmatched junction bases: 9.

The rearrangement links TRBV7-3 to TRBJ2-3, with D possibly called TRBD1 or TRBD2 (5 bases each). The CDR3 spans 13 residues. Trimming removed 4 bases at V and 2 bases at J, with 7 bases between. Germline CDR1 and CDR2: SGHTA and FQGTGA. CDR3 region: CASSWGPTDTQYF. CDR3 nucleotides: TGTGCCAGCAGCTGGGGACCCACAGATACGCAGTATTTT.

This clonotype was counted a few times. The chain combines TRBV3-1 with TRBJ2-2, with D possibly TRBD2 on 6 matching bases. The CDR3 totals 15 residues. Germline CDR1 reads LGHDT; CDR2 reads YNNKEL (reference sequence). The V end lost 3 bases, the J end lost 6 bases, and 14 bases lay between the germline ends. The CDR3 sequence: CASSQSHGGPGELFF. CDR3 DNA sequence: TGTGCCAGCAGCCAGTCACACGGAGGGCCCGGGGAGCTGTTTTTT.

The rearrangement joins TRBV28 to TRBJ1-2; no clear D gene. The CDR3 runs to 12 residues. The germline V and J ends were trimmed by 8 bases and 4 bases, with 11 bases remaining between them. Germline V CDR1 and CDR2: MDHEN, SYDVKM. This CDR3 is CASSREGYGYTF. The CDR3, as DNA: TGTGCCAGCTCTAGGGAGGGCTATGGCTACACCTTC.

The chain has TRBV4-2 and TRBJ1-2, with 9 bases identical to TRBD1. The CDR3 runs to 15 residues. CDR1 and CDR2 from the germline V gene are LGHNA and YNFKEQ. J lost 3 bases, V lost 4 bases, and 6 bases had no gene match. CDR3 sequence: CASSLRTGEDYGYTF. The CDR3 DNA reads TGTGCCAGCAGCCTAAGGACAGGGGAGGACTATGGCTACACCTTC.

This clonotype was seen a few times. The rearrangement links TRBV6-4 to TRBJ2-7; 9 bases align to TRBD2. Germline loops: CDR1 MRHNA, CDR2 SNTAGT. The J segment lost 4 bases and the V segment lost 3 bases, leaving 1 base of the junction unmatched. The CDR3 spans 13 residues. CDR3 nucleotides: TGTGCCAGCAGTGAGCGGGAGGGATACGAGCAGTACTTC. Its translation is CASSEREGYEQYF.

This clonotype appeared many times. The chain joins TRBV2 to TRBJ2-7; D gene uncertain. The V end lost 3 bases, the J end lost 3 bases, and 6 bases lay between the germline ends. Germline CDR1 reads SNHLY; CDR2 reads FYNNEI. The CDR3 has 12 residues. The CDR3 DNA follows: TGTGCCAGCAGTGATGGCAGCTACGAGCAGTACTTC. It is translated as CASSDGSYEQYF.

The J gene is TRBJ2-1, the V gene TRBV3-1; unclear D gene. Trimming took 0 bases from V and 13 from J, leaving 7 bases between them. The V gene's germline CDR1 is LGHDT and CDR2 YNNKEL (reference sequence). The CDR3 totals 11 residues. CDR3 protein: CASSQDGPQFF. In nucleotides, the CDR3 is TGTGCCAGCAGCCAAGATGGGCCCCAGTTCTTC.

For the CDR3, the DNA is TGTGCCAGCAGCTCCCGGACAGGGTCGGGCGCTGAAGCTTTCTTT. This codes for CASSSRTGSGAEAFF. The V call is TRBV7-3, the J call TRBJ1-1; 8 positions match TRBD1. CDR3 length equals 15 residues. Losses at the gene ends were 4 bases for V and 6 bases for J; bases not matched to a gene: 10. CDR1 and CDR2 from the germline V gene are SGHTA and FQGTGA. Drawing the rest from reference TRBV7-3 and TRBJ1-1, the complete variable domain is GAGVSQTPSNKVTEKGKYVELRCDPISGHTALYWYRQSLGQGPEFLIYFQGTGAADDSGLPNDRFFAVRPEGSVSTLKIQRTERGDSAVYLCASSSRTGSGAEAFFGQGTRLTVV.

This clonotype occurred many times. The chain carries TRBV29-1 and TRBJ2-5; 8 bases agree with TRBD1. With V trimmed by 7 bases and J by 0 bases, 19 bases remained unmatched. This CDR3 has 18 residues. Germline V gene sequence: CDR1 SQVTM, CDR2 ANQGSEA. For the CDR3, the DNA is TGCAGCGCGAAATTGTCCCCTGACAGGGGTATTTACCAAGAGACCCAGTACTTC. Translated: CSAKLSPDRGIYQETQYF.

In this sample, this clonotype turned up a few times. This chain uses TRBV7-9 with TRBJ2-7; 9 bases match TRBD2. The V gene's germline CDR1 is SEHNR and CDR2 FQNEAQ (reference sequence). J lost 4 bases, V lost 4 bases, and 11 bases had no gene match. The CDR3 sequence is 16 residues long. The CDR3 region is CASSSTNSGLAYEQYF. CDR3 nucleotide sequence: TGTGCCAGCAGCTCGACTAACTCGGGACTAGCTTACGAGCAGTACTTC.

This clonotype was seen only once. A read error may be the cause here, since a much bigger clone is one base away. The V and J genes are TRBV9 and TRBJ2-4; weak D call: TRBD1 (7 bases). The J call may not be correct, given that the DNA end is closer to TRBJ2-7. CDR3 size: 15 residues. CDR1 is SGDLS and CDR2 is YYNGEE in the germline V gene. CDR3 in DNA: TGTGCCAGCAGCGTAGATGTCAGGGGGGTCTACGAGCAGTACTTC. Its protein is CASSVDVRGVYEQYF.

The CDR3 region is CASSRQGTFLYEQYF. CDR3 nucleotide sequence: TGTGCCAGCAGTCGACAGGGTACCTTTCTCTACGAGCAGTACTTC. The gene calls are TRBV28 and TRBJ2-7; 7 bases agree with TRBD1. Looked up from germline, CDR1 is MDHEN and CDR2 is SYDVKM. CDR3 size: 15 residues. Germline trimming cut 5 bases from V and 3 bases from J; bases unmatched to any gene: 10.